What follows describes a single TCR beta chain. Approximately 36,000 genome equivalents of blood DNA were amplified for TRB. The record originates from a study of T cell clusters in autoimmune cytopenias. Germline V gene sequence: CDR1 SGHNT, CDR2 YYREEE (reference sequence). The CDR3 contains 13 residues. TRB rearrangements were amplified by touch-down multiplex PCR with mixed TRB-A/B primers. TCRdb reprocessed the multiplex PCR reads; each CDR3 protein has one entry and no DNA is given. The specimen's table records about 12,000 distinct CDR3 sequences. These data also featured in a second study, about T cell repertoires in aging, cancer and after chemotherapy. As reported in that work: Across the chemotherapy interval, each cancer cohort showed higher median generation probability, suggesting thymic rebound.

The specimen sequenced was peripheral blood. This chain links TRBV5-4 with TRBJ2-1. The source is a human donor in good health. CDR3 amino acids: CASSRPGDNEQFF.